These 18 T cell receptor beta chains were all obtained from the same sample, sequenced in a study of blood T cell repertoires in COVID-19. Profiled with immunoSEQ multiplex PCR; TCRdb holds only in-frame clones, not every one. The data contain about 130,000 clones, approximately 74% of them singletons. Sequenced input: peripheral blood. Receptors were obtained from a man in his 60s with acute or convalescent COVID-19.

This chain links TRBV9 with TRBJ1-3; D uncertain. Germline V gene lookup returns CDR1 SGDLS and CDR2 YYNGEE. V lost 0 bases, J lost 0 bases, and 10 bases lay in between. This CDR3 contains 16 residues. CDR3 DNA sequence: TGTGCCAGCAGCGTAGCCCCCAGGATCTCTGGAAACACCATATATTTT. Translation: CASSVAPRISGNTIYF.

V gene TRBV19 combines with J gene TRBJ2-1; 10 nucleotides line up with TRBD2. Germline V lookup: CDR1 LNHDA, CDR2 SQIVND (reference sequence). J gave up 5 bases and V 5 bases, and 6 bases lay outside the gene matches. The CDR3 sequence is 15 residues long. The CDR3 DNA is TGTGCCAGTAGTTCCGGACTAGCGGAGCACAATGAGCAGTTCTTC. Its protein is CASSSGLAEHNEQFF.

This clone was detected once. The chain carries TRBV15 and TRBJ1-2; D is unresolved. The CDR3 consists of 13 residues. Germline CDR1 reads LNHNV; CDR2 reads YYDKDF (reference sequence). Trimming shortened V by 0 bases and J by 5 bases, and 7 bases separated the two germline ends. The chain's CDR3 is CATSRDQQYGYTF. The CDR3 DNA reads TGTGCCACCAGCAGAGATCAACAGTATGGCTACACCTTC.

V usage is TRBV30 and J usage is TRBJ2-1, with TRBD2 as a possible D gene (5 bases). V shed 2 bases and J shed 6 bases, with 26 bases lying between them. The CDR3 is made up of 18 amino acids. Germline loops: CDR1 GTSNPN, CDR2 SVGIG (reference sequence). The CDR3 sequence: CAWSLYQATRLKLNEQFF. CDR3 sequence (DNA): TGTGCCTGGAGTCTATATCAAGCGACAAGACTAAAACTCAATGAGCAGTTCTTC.

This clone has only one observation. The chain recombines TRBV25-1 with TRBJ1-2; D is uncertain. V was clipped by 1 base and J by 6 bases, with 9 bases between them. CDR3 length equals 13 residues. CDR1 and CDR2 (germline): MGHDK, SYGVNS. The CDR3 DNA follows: TGTGCCAGCAGTGAATGGCTGAGGGATGGCTACACCTTC. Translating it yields CASSEWLRDGYTF.

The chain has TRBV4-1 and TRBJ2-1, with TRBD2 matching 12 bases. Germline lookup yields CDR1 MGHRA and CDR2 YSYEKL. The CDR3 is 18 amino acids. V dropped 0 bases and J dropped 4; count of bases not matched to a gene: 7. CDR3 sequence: CASSQDDLAGGQYNEQFF. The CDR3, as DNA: TGCGCCAGCAGCCAAGATGACCTAGCGGGAGGGCAATACAATGAGCAGTTCTTC.

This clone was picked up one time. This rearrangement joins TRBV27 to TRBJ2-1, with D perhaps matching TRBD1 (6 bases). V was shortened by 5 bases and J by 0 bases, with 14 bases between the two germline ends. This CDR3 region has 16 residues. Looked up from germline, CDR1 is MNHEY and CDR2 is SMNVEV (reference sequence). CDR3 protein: CASSTSTGHSYNEQFF. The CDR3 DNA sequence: TGTGCCAGCAGTACATCCACGGGACACTCCTACAATGAGCAGTTCTTC.

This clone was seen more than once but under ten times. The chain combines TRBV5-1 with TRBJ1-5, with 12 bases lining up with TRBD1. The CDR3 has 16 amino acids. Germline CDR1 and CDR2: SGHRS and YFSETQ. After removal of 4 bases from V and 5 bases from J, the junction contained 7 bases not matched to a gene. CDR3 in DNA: TGCGCCAGCAGCCGCGGGACAGGGGGCTTCGATCAGCCCCAGCATTTT. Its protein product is CASSRGTGGFDQPQHF.

CDR3 in amino acids: CASSSQGSYGYTF. DNA for the CDR3: TGTGCCAGCAGTTCTCAGGGTAGCTATGGCTACACCTTC. The chain uses TRBV6-5 and TRBJ1-2; D is possibly TRBD1 (5 bases). Per germline, CDR1 MNHEY and CDR2 SVGAGI. V was trimmed by 4 bases and J by 4 bases, leaving 10 bases between them. The CDR3 extends over 13 amino acids.

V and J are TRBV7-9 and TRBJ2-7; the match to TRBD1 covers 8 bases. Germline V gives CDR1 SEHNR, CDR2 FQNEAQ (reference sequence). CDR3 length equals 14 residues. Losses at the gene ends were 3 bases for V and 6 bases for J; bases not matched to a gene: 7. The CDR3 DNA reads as TGTGCCAGCAGCTTTGGACAGGGCCCTAGCGAGCAGTACTTC. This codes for CASSFGQGPSEQYF. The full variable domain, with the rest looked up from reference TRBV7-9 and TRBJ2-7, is DTGVSQNPRHKITKRGQNVTFRCDPISEHNRLYWYRQTLGQGPEFLTYFQNEAQLEKSRLLSDRFSAERPKGSFSTLEIQRTEQGDSAMYLCASSFGQGPSEQYFGPGTRLTVT.

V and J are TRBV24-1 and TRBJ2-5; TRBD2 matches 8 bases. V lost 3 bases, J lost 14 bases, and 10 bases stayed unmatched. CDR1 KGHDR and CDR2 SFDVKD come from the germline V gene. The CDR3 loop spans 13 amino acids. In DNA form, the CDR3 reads TGTGCCACCAGTGATACCTTTCGGACTAGCCTCTACTTC. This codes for CATSDTFRTSLYF.

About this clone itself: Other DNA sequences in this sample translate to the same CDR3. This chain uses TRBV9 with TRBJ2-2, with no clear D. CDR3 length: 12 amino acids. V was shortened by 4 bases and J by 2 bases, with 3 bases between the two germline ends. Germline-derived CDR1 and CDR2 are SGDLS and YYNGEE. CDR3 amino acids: CASSPNTGELFF. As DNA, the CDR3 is TGTGCCAGCAGCCCTAACACCGGGGAGCTGTTTTTT. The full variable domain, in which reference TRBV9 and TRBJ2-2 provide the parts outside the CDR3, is DSGVTQTPKHLITATGQRVTLRCSPRSGDLSVYWYQQSLDQGLQFLIQYYNGEERAKGNILERFSAQQFPDLHSELNLSSLELGDSALYFCASSPNTGELFFGEGSRLTVL.

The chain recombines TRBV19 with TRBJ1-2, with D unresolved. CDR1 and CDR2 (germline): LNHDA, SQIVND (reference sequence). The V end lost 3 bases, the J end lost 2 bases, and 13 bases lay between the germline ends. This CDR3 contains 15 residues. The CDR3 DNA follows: TGTGCCAGTAGTATTGAGGGCATGTCGAACTATGGCTACACCTTC. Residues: CASSIEGMSNYGYTF.

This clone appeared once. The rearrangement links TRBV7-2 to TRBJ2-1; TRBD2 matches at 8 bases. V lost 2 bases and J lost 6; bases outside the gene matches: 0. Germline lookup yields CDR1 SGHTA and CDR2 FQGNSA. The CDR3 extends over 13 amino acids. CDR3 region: CASSLSGGNEQFF. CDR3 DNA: TGTGCCAGCAGCTTAAGCGGGGGCAATGAGCAGTTCTTC.

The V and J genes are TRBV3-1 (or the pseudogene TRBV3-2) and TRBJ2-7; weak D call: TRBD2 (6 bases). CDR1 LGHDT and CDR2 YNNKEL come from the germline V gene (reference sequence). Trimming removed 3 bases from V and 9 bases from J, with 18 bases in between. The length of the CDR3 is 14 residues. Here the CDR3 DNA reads TGTGCCAGCAGCCAGAGCCTGATCGGGGGTGGGCAGTACTTC. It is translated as CASSQSLIGGGQYF.

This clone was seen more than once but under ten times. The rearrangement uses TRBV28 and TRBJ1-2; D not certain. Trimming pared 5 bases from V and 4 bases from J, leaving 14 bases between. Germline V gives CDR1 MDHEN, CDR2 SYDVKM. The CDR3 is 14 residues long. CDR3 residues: CASSAQRRPYGYTF. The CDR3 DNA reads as TGTGCCAGCAGTGCCCAGCGACGCCCCTATGGCTACACCTTC.

The CDR3 reads CASAQTANYGYTF. CDR3 coding DNA: TGTGCCAGTGCCCAAACAGCTAACTATGGCTACACCTTC. The rearrangement uses TRBV19 and TRBJ1-2; unclear D gene. V shed 8 bases and J shed 0 bases, with 10 bases lying between them. Germline values: CDR1 LNHDA, CDR2 SQIVND (reference sequence). The CDR3 totals 13 residues.

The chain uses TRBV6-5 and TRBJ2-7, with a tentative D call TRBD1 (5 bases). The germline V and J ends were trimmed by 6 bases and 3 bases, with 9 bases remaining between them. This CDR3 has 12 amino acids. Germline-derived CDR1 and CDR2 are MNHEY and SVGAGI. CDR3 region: CASRKDSYEQYF. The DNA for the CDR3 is TGTGCCAGCAGGAAAGACAGCTACGAGCAGTACTTC.